This entry describes one T cell receptor (beta chain). The antigen remains unidentified. The CDR3 is 17 residues long. Per the germline V gene, CDR1 is SGHRS and CDR2 is YFSETQ. J gave up 2 bases and V 1 base, and 10 bases lay outside the gene matches. This entry is derived from a study of identifying expanded T cells in peripheral blood. Notes on the study in general: Roughly 1.1 clones differed between technical replicates, versus roughly 16 and 20 over time.

Measured with immunoSEQ multiplex PCR; TCRdb has only the in-frame clones, and not every one. This table holds roughly 63,000 clones, under 85% found once. The TCR sequence derives from a person aged 18 to 70 in good health. Sequencing input: blood. This chain connects TRBV5-1 to TRBJ2-7; 9 nucleotides match TRBD1. This chain's CDR3 is CASSLIGPGTGTYEQYF. In DNA, the CDR3 is TGCGCCAGCAGCTTGATAGGGCCCGGGACAGGGACCTACGAGCAGTACTTC.